These 10 T cell receptor beta chains came from one sample sequenced in a study of T-cell reconstitution after alpha-beta-depleted transplantation in children. TCRbeta library construction was performed incorporating unique molecular identifiers. TCRdb re-derived calls from the PCR reads in MiXCR, one entry per CDR3 protein. The data show some 340,000 distinct CDR3 sequences, approximately 10% seen once. Sequences were derived from PBMCs from the stem cell graft donor, sampled from the stem cell graft. The source is a human donor who donated a stem cell graft to a child with acute lymphoblastic leukemia.

The chain couples TRBV6-2 or TRBV6-3 to TRBJ2-3; the match to TRBD2 covers 10 bases. This CDR3 comprises 18 residues. J was trimmed by 4 bases and V by 5 bases; bases with no gene match: 15. The V gene's germline CDR1 is MNHEY and CDR2 SVGEGT. This CDR3 is CASSRIAGGNLVPDTQYF. The CDR3, as DNA: TGTGCCAGCAGTCGTATAGCGGGAGGAAACCTAGTCCCAGATACGCAGTATTTT.

The CDR3 coding sequence is TGTGCCAGCAGCTTAAAGCTACTAGCGGGAGGGTTGGATGAGCAGTTCTTC. This translates into CASSLKLLAGGLDEQFF. V and J are TRBV7-2 and TRBJ2-1; 13 bases are shared with TRBD2. Looked up from germline, CDR1 is SGHTA and CDR2 is FQGNSA. V trimming: 2 bases; J trimming: 8 bases; junction bases outside the gene matches: 9. CDR3 size: 17 residues.

This clonotype was counted between two and nine times. V gene TRBV6-5 combines with J gene TRBJ1-4, with D possibly being TRBD1 (5 bases). This CDR3 spans 16 amino acids. Germline V gene lookup returns CDR1 MNHEY and CDR2 SVGAGI. Trimming stripped 0 bases from V and 0 bases from J, with 8 bases between. The chain's CDR3 is CASSYSRQPTNEKLFF. CDR3 in DNA: TGTGCCAGCAGTTACTCCAGACAGCCAACTAATGAAAAACTGTTTTTT.

There are a few counts of this clonotype. This chain joins TRBV7-6 and TRBJ2-1, with unresolved D. The CDR3 is made up of 15 amino acids. Trimming removed 3 bases at V and 3 bases at J, with 12 bases between. Germline CDR1 and CDR2: SGHVS and FNYEAQ. The CDR3 loop reads CASSFALGSYNEQFF. CDR3 nucleotides: TGTGCCAGCAGCTTCGCCTTGGGCAGCTACAATGAGCAGTTCTTC.

This clonotype has more than one count but fewer than ten. V and J are TRBV11-1 and TRBJ2-1, with D tentatively TRBD1 (6 bases). The CDR3 has 15 residues. V was clipped by 1 base and J by 1 base, with 8 bases between them. From germline, CDR1 is SGHAT and CDR2 FQDESV (reference sequence). The CDR3 DNA follows: TGTGCCAGCAGCTTAGTAGGACAGTCCTACAATGAGCAGTTCTTC. It codes for CASSLVGQSYNEQFF.

The table lists this clonotype with a few counts. The rearrangement uses TRBV19 and TRBJ2-5; D may correspond to TRBD1 or TRBD2 (5 bases each). V was clipped by 0 bases and J by 2 bases, with 16 bases between them. Germline CDR1 LNHDA, CDR2 SQIVND (reference sequence). The CDR3 contains 17 residues. The CDR3 bases are TGTGCCAGTAGTATAGATCTGATCTGGGGACGTCAAGAGACCCAGTACTTC. Its translation: CASSIDLIWGRQETQYF.

J is TRBJ2-7 and V is TRBV20-1; possible D gene TRBD1, 5 bases. V was pared by 6 bases and J by 3 bases, with 12 bases between. CDR3 length: 12 residues. In germline, CDR1 is DFQATT, CDR2 SNEGSKA (reference sequence). As DNA, the CDR3 is TGCAGTGCCCTAGGGGATAACTACGAGCAGTACTTC. Protein sequence: CSALGDNYEQYF.

This clonotype has just a few counts. The chain recombines TRBV28 with TRBJ2-3; D possibly matches TRBD1 or TRBD2 (5 bases each). Germline CDR1 is MDHEN and CDR2 is SYDVKM. The CDR3 consists of 16 residues. Trimming left V 2 bases short and J 0 bases short, with 12 bases between. The CDR3 bases are TGTGCCAGCAGTTTACCCCGGGACCCAAGCACAGATACGCAGTATTTT. Encoded protein: CASSLPRDPSTDTQYF.

This clonotype was recorded a few times. The chain employs TRBV20-1 and TRBJ2-7; 7 bases line up with TRBD1. CDR1 and CDR2 from the germline V gene are DFQATT and SNEGSKA (reference sequence). The CDR3 runs 14 residues. J was trimmed by 5 bases and V by 0 bases; bases with no gene match: 7. The DNA for the CDR3 is TGCAGTGCTAGAGATCCGAGACAGGGCGACGAGCAGTACTTC. It is translated as CSARDPRQGDEQYF.

V and J are TRBV20-1 and TRBJ2-6, with D maybe TRBD1 (5 bases). V gave up 4 bases and J gave up 3 bases, with 10 bases separating them. The germline CDR1 and CDR2 sequences are DFQATT and SNEGSKA (reference sequence). The CDR3 spans 14 residues. The CDR3 spells CSAIQGFGANVLTF. CDR3 in DNA: TGCAGTGCTATTCAGGGTTTTGGGGCCAACGTCCTGACTTTC.